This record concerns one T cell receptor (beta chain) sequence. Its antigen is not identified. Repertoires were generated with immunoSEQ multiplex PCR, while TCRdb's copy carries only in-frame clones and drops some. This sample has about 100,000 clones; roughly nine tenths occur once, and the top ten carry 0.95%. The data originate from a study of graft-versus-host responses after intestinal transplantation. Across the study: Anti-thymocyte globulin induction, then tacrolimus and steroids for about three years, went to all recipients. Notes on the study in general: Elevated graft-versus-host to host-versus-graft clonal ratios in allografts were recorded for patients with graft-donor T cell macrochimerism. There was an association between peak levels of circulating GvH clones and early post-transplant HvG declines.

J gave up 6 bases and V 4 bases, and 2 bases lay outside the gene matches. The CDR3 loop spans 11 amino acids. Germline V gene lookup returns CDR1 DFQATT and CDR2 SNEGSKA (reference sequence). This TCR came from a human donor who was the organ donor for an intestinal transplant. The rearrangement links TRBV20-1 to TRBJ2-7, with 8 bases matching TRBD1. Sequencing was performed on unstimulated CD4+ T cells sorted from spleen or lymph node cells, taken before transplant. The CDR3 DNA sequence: TGCAGTGCTACGACAGGGGTCGAGCAGTACTTC. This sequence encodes CSATTGVEQYF.